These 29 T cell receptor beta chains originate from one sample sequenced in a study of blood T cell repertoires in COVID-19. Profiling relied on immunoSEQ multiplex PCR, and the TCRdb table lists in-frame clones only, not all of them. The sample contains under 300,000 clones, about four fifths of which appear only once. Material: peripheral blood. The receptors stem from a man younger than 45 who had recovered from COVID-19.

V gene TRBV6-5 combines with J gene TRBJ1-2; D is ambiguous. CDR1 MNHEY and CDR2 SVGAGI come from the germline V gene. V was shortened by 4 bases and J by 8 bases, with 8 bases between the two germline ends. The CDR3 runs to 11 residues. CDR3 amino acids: CASSSGGGYTF. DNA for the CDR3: TGTGCCAGCAGTTCAGGCGGGGGCTACACCTTC.

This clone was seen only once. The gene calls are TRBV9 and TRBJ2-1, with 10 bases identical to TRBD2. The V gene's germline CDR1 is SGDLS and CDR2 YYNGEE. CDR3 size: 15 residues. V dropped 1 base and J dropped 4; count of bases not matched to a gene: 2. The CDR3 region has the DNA TGTGCCAGCAGCGTACTAGCGGGGGTTTACAATGAGCAGTTCTTC. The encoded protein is CASSVLAGVYNEQFF.

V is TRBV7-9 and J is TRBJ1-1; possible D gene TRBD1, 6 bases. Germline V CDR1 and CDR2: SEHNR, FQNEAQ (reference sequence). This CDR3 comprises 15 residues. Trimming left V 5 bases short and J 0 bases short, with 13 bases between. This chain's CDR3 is CASSPAGGLNTEAFF. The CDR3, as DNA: TGTGCCAGCAGCCCAGCGGGGGGCTTGAACACTGAAGCTTTCTTT.

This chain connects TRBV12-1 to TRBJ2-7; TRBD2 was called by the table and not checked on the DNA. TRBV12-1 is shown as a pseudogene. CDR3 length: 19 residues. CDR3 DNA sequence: TGTGCCAGCAGCTTTGCAAACCGAGGGACTAGCGGGGGTAGTTACGAGCAGTACGTC. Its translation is CASSFANRGTSGGSYEQYV.

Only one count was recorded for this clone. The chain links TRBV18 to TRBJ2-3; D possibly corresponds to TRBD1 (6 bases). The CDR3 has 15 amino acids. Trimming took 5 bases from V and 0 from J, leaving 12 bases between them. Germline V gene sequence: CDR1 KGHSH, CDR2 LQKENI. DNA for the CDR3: TGTGCCAGCTCATTACAGGGAGCTAGCACAGATACGCAGTATTTT. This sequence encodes CASSLQGASTDTQYF.

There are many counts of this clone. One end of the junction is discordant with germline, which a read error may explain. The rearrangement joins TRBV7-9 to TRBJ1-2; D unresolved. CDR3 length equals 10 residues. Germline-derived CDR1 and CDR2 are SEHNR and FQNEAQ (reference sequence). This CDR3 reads CASSLVAVVF. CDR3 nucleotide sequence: TGTGCCAGCAGCTTGGTGGCGGTCGTCTTC. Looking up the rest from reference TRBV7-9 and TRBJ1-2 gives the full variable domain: DTGVSQNPRHKITKRGQNVTFRCDPISEHNRLYWYRQTLGQGPEFLTYFQNEAQLEKSRLLSDRFSAERPKGSFSTLEIQRTEQGDSAMYLCASSLVAVVFGSGTRLTVV.

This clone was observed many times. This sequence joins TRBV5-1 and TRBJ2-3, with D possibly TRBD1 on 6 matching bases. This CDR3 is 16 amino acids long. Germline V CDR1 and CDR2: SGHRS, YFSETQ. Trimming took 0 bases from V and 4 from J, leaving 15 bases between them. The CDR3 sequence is CASSLGGGGGADTQYF. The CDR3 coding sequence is TGCGCCAGCAGCTTGGGTGGGGGCGGCGGTGCAGATACGCAGTATTTT.

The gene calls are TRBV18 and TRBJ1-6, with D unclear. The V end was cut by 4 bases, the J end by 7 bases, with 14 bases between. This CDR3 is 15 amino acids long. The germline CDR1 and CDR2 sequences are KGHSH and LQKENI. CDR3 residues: CASSLGPRLNSPLHF. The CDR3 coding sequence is TGTGCCAGCTCACTTGGGCCAAGGCTAAATTCACCCCTCCACTTT.

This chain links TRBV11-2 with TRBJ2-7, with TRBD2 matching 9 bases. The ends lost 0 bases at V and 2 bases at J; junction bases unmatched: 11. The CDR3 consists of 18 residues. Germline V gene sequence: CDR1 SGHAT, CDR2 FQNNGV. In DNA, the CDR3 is TGTGCCAGCAGCTTAGATCGCTCGGTAGCGGGAGCACCCTACGAGCAGTACTTC. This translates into CASSLDRSVAGAPYEQYF. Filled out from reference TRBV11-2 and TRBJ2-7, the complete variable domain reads EAGVAQSPRYKIIEKRQSVAFWCNPISGHATLYWYQQILGQGPKLLIQFQNNGVVDDSQLPKDRFSAERLKGVDSTLKIQPAKLEDSAVYLCASSLDRSVAGAPYEQYFGPGTRLTVT.

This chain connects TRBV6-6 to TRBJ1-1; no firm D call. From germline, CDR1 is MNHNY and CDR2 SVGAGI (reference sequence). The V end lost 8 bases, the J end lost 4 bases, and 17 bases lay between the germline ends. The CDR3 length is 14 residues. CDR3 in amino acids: CASCQSWPGTEAFF. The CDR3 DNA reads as TGTGCCAGCTGCCAAAGTTGGCCTGGCACTGAAGCTTTCTTT.

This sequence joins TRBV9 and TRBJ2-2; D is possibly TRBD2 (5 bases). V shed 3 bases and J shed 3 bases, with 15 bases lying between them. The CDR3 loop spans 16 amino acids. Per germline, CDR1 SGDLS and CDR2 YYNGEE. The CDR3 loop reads CASSAPGKTDTGELFF. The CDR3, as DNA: TGTGCCAGCAGCGCGCCCGGGAAGACGGACACCGGGGAGCTGTTTTTT.

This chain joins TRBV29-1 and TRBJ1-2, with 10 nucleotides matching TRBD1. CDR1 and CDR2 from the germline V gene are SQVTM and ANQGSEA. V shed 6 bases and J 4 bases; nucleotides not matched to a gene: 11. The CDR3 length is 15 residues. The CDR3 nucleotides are TGCAGCGTCTCCGGGACAGGGGAAAACGGCTATGGCTACACCTTC. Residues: CSVSGTGENGYGYTF.

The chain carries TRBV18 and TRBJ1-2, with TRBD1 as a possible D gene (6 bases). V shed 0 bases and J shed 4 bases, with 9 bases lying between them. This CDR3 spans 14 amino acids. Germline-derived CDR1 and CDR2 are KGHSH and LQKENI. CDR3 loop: CASSPPGASYGYTF. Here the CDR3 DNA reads TGTGCCAGCTCACCACCGGGGGCCAGCTATGGCTACACCTTC. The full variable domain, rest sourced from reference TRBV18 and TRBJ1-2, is NAGVMQNPRHLVRRRGQEARLRCSPMKGHSHVYWYRQLPEEGLKFMVYLQKENIIDESGMPKERFSAEFPKEGPSILRIQQVVRGDSAAYFCASSPPGASYGYTFGSGTRLTVV.

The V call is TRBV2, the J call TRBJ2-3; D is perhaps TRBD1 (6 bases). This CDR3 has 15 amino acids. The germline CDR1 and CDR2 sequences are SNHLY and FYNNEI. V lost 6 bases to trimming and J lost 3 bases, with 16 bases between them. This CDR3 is CASSSQGIDTDTQYF. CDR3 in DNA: TGTGCCAGCAGCAGCCAGGGGATTGATACAGATACGCAGTATTTT.

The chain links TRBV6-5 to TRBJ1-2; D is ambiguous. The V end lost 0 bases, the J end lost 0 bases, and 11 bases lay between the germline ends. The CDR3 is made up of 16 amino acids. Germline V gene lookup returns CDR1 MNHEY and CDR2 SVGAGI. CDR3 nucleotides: TGTGCCAGCAGTTACTCGAGCGCCAGATCTAACTATGGCTACACCTTC. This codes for CASSYSSARSNYGYTF.

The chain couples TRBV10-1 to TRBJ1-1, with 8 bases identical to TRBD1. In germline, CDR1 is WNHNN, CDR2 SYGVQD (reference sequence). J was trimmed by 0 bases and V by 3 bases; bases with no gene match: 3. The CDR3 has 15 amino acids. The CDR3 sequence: CASSDWTGMNTEAFF. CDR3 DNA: TGCGCCAGCAGTGACTGGACAGGGATGAACACTGAAGCTTTCTTT.

CDR3 amino acids: CASSLVAEETQYF. The CDR3 DNA reads as TGTGCCAGCAGCTTAGTAGCCGAAGAGACCCAGTACTTC. The V and J genes are TRBV5-6 and TRBJ2-5; D gene unclear. The CDR3 totals 13 residues. Between the trimmed V and J ends, which lost 2 bases and 3 bases, there was a span of 8 bases. Germline-derived CDR1 and CDR2 are SGHDT and YYEEEE.

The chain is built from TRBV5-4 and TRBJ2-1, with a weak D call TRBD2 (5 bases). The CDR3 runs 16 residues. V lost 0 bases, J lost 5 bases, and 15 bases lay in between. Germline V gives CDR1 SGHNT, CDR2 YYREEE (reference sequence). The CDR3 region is CASSLVEGLWDNEQFF. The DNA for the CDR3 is TGTGCCAGCAGCTTGGTCGAGGGTTTGTGGGACAATGAGCAGTTCTTC.

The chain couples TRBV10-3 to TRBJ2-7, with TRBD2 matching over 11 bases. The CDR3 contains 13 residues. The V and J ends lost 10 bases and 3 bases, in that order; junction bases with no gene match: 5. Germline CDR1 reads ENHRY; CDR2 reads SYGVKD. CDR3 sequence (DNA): TGTGCCACCGTAGCGGGGGGGCGCTACGAGCAGTACTTC. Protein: CATVAGGRYEQYF.

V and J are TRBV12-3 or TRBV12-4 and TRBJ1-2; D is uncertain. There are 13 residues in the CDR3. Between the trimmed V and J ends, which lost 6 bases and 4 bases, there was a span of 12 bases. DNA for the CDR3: TGTGCCAGCAGCCCCCGGGAGGCCTATGGCTACACCTTC. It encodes CASSPREAYGYTF.

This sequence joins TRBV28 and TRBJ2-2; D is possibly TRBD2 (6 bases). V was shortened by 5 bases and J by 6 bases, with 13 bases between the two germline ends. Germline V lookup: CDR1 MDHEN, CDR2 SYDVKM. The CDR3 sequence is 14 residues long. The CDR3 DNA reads TGTGCCAGCAGTCCCGGGGACTTCTCCGGGGAGCTGTTTTTT. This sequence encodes CASSPGDFSGELFF.

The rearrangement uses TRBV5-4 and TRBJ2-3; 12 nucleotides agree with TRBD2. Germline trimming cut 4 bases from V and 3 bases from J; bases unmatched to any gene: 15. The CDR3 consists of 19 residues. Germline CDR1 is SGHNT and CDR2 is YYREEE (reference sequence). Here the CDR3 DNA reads TGTGCCAGCAGCCCAGGAGTTACTAGCGGGGGGTGGTTGACAGATACGCAGTATTTT. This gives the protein CASSPGVTSGGWLTDTQYF.

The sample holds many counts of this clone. In DNA form, the CDR3 reads TGTGCCAGCGAGGAGGGCAGCGGGGGTCAAGAGACCCAGTACTTC. This codes for CASEEGSGGQETQYF. The rearrangement uses TRBV2 and TRBJ2-5; 8 bases map to TRBD2. The ends lost 8 bases at V and 2 bases at J; junction bases unmatched: 10. Germline-derived CDR1 and CDR2 are SNHLY and FYNNEI. The CDR3 runs 15 residues.

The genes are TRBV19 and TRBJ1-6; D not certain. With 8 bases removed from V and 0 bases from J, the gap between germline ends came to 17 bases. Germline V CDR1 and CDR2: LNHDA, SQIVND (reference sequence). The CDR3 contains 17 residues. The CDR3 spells CASLGLPGSSYNSPLHF. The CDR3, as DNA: TGTGCCAGTTTAGGACTCCCCGGGAGCTCCTATAATTCACCCCTCCACTTT.

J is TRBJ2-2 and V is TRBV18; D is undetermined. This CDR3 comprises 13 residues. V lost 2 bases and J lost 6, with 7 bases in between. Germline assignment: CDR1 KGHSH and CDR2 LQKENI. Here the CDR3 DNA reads TGTGCCAGCTCACCAGCGTCATCCGGGGAGCTGTTTTTT. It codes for CASSPASSGELFF.

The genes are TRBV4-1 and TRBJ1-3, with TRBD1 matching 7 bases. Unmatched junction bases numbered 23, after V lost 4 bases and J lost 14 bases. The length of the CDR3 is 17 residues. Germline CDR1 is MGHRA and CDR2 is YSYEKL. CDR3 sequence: CASSPGRGSGQLAIVYF. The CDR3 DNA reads TGCGCCAGCAGCCCCGGTCGTGGGTCGGGACAGCTTGCCATAGTATATTTT.

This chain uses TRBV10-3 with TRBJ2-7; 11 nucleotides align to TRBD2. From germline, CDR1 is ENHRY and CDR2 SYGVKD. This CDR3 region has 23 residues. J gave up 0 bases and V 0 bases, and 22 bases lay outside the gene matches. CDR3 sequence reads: CAISESRGSTGTSGGGSSYEQYF. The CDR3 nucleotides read TGTGCCATCAGTGAGTCGAGGGGGAGCACCGGGACTAGCGGCGGGGGGAGCTCCTACGAGCAGTACTTC.

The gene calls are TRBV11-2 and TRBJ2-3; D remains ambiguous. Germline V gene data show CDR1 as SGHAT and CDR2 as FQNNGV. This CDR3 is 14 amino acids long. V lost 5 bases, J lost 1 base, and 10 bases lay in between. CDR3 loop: CASSPEFGTDTQYF. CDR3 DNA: TGTGCCAGCAGCCCCGAGTTCGGCACAGATACGCAGTATTTT.

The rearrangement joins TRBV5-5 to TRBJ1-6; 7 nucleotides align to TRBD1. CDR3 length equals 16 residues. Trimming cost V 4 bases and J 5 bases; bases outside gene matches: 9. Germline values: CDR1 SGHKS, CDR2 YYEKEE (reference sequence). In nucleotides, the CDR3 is TGTGCCAGCAGCCGACAAGAACAGGGGAATAATTCACCCCTCCACTTT. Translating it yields CASSRQEQGNNSPLHF.